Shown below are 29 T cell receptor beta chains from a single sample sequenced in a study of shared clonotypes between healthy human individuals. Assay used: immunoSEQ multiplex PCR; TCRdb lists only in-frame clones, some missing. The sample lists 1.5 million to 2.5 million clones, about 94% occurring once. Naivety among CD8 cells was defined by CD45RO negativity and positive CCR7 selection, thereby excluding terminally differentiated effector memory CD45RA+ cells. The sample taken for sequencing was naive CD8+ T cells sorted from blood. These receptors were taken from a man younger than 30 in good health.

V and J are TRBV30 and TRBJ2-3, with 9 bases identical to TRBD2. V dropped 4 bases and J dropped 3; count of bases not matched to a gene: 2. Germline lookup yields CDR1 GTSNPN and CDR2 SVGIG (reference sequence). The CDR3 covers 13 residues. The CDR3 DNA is TGTGCCTGGACCCTAGCGGGGACAGATACGCAGTATTTT. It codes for CAWTLAGTDTQYF.

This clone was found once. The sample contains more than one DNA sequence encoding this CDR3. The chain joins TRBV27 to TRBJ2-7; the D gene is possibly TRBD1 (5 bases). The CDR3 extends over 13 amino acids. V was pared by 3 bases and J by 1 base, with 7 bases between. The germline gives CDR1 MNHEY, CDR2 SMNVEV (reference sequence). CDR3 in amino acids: CASSFSGSYEQYF. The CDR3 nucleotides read TGTGCCAGCAGTTTCTCAGGGTCCTACGAGCAGTACTTC.

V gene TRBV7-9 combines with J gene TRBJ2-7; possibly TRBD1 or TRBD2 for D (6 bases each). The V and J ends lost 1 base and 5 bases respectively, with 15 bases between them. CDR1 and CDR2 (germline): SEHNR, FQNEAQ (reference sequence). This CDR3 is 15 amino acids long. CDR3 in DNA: TGTGCCAGCAGCTTAGGATTCGGGGGCCCCCACGAGCAGTACTTC. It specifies CASSLGFGGPHEQYF.

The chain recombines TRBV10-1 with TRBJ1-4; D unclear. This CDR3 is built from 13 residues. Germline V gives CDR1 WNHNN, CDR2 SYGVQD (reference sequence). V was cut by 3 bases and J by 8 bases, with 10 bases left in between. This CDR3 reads CASSEEGVEKLFF. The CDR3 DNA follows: TGCGCCAGCAGTGAAGAGGGAGTAGAAAAACTGTTTTTT.

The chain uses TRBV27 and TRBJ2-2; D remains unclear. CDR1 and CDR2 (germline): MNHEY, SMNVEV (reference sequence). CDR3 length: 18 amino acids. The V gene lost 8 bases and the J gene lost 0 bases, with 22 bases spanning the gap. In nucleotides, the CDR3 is TGTGCCAGCTTTAACGAGGCCCCTCCCTTCGCGAACACCGGGGAGCTGTTTTTT. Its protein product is CASFNEAPPFANTGELFF.

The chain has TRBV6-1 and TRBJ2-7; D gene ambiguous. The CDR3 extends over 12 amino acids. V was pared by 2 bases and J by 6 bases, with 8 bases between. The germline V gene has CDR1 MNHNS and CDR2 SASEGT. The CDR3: CASSEIWIEQYF. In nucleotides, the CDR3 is TGTGCCAGCAGTGAAATCTGGATCGAGCAGTACTTC.

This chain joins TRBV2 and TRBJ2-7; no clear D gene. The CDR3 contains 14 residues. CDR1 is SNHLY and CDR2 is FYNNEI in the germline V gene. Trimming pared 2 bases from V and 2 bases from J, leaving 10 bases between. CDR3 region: CASSEIGQAYEQYF. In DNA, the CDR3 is TGTGCCAGCAGTGAAATTGGGCAGGCCTACGAGCAGTACTTC.

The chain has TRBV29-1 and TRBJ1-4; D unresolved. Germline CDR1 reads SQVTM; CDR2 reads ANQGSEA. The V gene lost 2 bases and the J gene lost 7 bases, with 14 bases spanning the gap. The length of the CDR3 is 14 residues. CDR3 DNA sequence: TGCAGCGTTGAAAAACTGGAGCCGAGTGAAAAACTGTTTTTT. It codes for CSVEKLEPSEKLFF.

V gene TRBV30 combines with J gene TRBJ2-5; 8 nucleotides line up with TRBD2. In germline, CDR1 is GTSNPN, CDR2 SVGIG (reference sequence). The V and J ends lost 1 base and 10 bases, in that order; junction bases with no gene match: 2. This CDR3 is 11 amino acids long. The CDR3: CAWSDGTSQYF. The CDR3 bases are TGTGCCTGGAGTGACGGGACTAGCCAGTACTTC.

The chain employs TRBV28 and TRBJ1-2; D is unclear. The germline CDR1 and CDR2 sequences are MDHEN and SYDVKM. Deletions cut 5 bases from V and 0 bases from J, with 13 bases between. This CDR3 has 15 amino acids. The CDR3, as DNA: TGTGCCAGCAGTCCCCTCGACCTGGCTAACTATGGCTACACCTTC. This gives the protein CASSPLDLANYGYTF.

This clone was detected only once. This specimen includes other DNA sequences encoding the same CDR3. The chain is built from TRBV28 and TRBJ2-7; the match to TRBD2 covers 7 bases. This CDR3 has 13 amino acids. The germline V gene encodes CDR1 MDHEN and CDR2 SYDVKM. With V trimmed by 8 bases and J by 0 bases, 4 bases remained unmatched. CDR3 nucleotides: TGTGCCAGCTCCCCTAGCGGCTCCTACGAGCAGTACTTC. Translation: CASSPSGSYEQYF.

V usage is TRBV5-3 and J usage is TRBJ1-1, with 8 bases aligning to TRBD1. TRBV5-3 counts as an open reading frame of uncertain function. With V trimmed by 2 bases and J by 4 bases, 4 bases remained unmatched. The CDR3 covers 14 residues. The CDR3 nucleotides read TGTGCCAGAAGCTTCCAGGGGGCGGGCACTGAAGCTTTCTTT. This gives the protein CARSFQGAGTEAFF.

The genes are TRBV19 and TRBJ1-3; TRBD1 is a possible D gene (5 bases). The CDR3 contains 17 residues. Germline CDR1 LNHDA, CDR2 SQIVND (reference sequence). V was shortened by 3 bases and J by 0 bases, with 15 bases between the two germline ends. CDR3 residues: CASSMGEGLLSGNTIYF. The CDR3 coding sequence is TGTGCCAGTAGTATGGGGGAAGGCCTCCTCTCTGGAAACACCATATATTTT.

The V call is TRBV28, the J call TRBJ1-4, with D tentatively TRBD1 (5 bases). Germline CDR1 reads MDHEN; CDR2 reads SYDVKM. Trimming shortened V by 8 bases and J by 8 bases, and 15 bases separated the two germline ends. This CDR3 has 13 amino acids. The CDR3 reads CASGLQDSEKLFF. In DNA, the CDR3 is TGTGCCAGCGGCCTACAGGATTCAGAAAAACTGTTTTTT.

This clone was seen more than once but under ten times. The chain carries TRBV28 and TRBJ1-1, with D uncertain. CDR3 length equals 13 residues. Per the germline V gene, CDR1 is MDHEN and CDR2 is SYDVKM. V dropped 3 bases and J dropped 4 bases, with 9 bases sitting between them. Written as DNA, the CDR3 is TGTGCCAGCAGTTTCTGGGGATTCACTGAAGCTTTCTTT. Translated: CASSFWGFTEAFF.

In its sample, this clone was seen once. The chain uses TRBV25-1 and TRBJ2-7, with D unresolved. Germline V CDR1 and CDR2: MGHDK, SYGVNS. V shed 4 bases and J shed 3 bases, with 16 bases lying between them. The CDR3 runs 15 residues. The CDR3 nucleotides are TGTGCCAGCAGTGTATCCGTGGGAACTATCTACGAGCAGTACTTC. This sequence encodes CASSVSVGTIYEQYF.

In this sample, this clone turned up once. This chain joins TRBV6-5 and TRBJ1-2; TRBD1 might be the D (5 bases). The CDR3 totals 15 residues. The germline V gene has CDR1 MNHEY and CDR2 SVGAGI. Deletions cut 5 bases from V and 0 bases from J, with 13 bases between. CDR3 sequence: CASSPPGRSNYGYTF. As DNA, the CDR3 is TGTGCCAGCAGTCCCCCGGGACGGTCTAACTATGGCTACACCTTC.

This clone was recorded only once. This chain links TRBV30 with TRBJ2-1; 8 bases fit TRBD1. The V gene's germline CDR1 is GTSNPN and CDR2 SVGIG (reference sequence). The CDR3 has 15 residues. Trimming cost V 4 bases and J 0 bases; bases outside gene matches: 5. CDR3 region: CAWKTDRDSYNEQFF. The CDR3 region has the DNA TGTGCCTGGAAAACGGACAGGGACTCCTACAATGAGCAGTTCTTC.

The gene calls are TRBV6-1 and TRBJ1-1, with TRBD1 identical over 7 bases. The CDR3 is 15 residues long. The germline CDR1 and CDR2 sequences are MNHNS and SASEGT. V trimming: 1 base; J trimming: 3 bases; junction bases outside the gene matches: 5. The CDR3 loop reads CASSEGGGEDTEAFF. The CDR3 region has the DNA TGTGCCAGCAGTGAAGGAGGGGGCGAGGACACTGAAGCTTTCTTT.

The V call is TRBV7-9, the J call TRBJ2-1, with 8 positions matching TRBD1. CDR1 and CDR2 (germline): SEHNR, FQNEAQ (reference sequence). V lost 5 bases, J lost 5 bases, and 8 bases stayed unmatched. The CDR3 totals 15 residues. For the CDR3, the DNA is TGTGCCAGCAGCCCACCCGACAGGGGACACAATGAGCAGTTCTTC. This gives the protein CASSPPDRGHNEQFF.

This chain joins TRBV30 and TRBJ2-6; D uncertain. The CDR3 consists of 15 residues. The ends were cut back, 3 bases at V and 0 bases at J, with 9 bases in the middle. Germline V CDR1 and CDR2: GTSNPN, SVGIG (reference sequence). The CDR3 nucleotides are TGTGCCTGGAGCAGTTGGATCTCTGGGGCCAACGTCCTGACTTTC. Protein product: CAWSSWISGANVLTF.

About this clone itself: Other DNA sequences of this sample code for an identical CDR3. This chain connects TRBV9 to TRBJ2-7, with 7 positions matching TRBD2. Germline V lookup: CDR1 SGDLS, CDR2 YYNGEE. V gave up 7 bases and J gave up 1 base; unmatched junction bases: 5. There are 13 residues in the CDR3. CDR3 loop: CASGPSGSYEQYF. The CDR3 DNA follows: TGTGCCAGCGGTCCTAGCGGATCCTACGAGCAGTACTTC.

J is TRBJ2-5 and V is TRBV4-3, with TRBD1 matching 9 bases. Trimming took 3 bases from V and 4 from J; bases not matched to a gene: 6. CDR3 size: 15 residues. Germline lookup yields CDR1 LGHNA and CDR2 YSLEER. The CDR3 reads CASSQGQGTGETQYF. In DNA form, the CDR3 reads TGCGCCAGCAGCCAGGGACAGGGAACGGGAGAGACCCAGTACTTC.

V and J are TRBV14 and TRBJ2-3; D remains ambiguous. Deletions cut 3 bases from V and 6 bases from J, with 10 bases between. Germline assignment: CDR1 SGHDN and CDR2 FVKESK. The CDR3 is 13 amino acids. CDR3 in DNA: TGTGCCAGCAGCCAGACCGGGCGTGATACGCAGTATTTT. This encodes CASSQTGRDTQYF.

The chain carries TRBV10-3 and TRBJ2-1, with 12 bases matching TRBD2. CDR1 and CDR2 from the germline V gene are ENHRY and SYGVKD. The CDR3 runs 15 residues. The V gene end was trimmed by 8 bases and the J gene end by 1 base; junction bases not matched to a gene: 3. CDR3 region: CAIQGLAGSYNEQFF. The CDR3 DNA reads TGTGCCATCCAAGGACTAGCGGGGTCCTACAATGAGCAGTTCTTC.

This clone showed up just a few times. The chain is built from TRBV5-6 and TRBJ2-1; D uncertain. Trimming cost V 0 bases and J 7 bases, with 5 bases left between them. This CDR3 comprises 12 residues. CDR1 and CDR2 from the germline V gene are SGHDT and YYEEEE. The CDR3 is CASSLGWNEQFF. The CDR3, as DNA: TGTGCCAGCAGCTTGGGGTGGAATGAGCAGTTCTTC.

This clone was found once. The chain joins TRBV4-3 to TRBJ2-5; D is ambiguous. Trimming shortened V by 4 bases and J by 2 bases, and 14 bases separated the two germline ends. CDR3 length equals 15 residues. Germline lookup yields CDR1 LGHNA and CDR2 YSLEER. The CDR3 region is CASSRLYRAQETQYF. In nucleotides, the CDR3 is TGCGCCAGCAGCCGATTATACCGGGCACAAGAGACCCAGTACTTC.

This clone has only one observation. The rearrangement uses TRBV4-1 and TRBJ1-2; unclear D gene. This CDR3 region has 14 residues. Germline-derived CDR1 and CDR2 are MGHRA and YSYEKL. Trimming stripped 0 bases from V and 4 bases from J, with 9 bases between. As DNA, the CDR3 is TGCGCCAGCAGCCAAGATACAGCGCCCTATGGCTACACCTTC. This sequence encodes CASSQDTAPYGYTF.

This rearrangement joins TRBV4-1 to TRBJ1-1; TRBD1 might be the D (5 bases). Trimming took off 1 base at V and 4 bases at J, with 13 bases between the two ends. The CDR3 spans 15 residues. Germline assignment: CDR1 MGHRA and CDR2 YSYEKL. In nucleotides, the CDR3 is TGCGCCAGCAGCCAAGTCACGGGGGGAAGCACTGAAGCTTTCTTT. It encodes CASSQVTGGSTEAFF.